This T cell receptor beta chain originates from a study of CD8+ T cells in alopecia areata. On the study more broadly: Treated patients took oral tofacitinib at 5 to 10 mg twice daily. Points from the study as a whole: Patients displayed less clarity in TCR sharing than mice, a finding possibly related to HLA. Scalp samples also contribute reads from the resident alphabeta T cells found in normal skin.

Extracted RNA was reverse transcribed into cDNA, the sequencing template. The table came from immunoSEQ multiplex PCR; TCRdb's copy has only in-frame clones and leaves some out. The sample contains roughly 190,000 clones, less than 65% of which appear only once. CDR3 size: 15 residues. The V gene end was trimmed by 2 bases and the J gene end by 7 bases; junction bases not matched to a gene: 9. Germline V lookup: CDR1 MNHEY, CDR2 SMNVEV (reference sequence). Treatment meaning: oral pan-JAK inhibitor, 5-10 mg twice daily. Patients with alopecia areata provided lesional scalp punch biopsies as well as peripheral blood. With respect to this clone: Its specificity is not known.

The chain combines TRBV27 with TRBJ2-7; 9 bases match TRBD2. The source material was CD4+ T cells sorted from blood, sampled at week 24, from a patient treated with tofacitinib. This TCR came from a human donor with alopecia areata. CDR3 sequence reads: CASSLELAGVGEQYF. The CDR3 DNA sequence: TGTGCCAGCAGTTTAGAGTTAGCGGGGGTGGGGGAGCAGTACTTC.